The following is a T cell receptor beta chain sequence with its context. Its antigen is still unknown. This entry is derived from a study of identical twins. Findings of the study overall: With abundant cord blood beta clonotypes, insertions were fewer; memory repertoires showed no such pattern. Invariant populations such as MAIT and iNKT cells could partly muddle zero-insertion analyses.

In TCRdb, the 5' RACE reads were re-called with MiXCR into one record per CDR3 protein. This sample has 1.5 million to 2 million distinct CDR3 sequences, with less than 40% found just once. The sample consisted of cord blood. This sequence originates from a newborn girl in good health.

The CDR3 coding sequence is TGTGCCAGCAGTTCCCGGGGGGGACGGTACAATGAGCAGTTCTTC. This sequence encodes CASSSRGGRYNEQFF. The rearrangement uses TRBV12-3 or TRBV12-4 and TRBJ2-1, with 8 nucleotides matching TRBD2. The CDR3 runs 15 residues. V lost 4 bases, J lost 4 bases, and 6 bases stayed unmatched.